Listed here are 32 T cell receptor beta chains from one sample, sequenced in a study of cytomegalovirus exposure and HLA in healthy donors. The study ran its PCR with 60 Vbeta and 13 Jbeta primers. Some clones are missing from TCRdb's copy, which holds only in-frame ones; the method was immunoSEQ multiplex PCR. The sample records 140,000 to 150,000 clones, around 84% being singletons. The sequencing input was PBMCs. All receptors come from a man aged 35-49 years in good health and CMV-seropositive.

CDR3 region: CAWRGGNTEAFF. In nucleotides, the CDR3 is TGTGCCTGGAGGGGAGGGAACACTGAAGCTTTCTTT. The gene calls are TRBV30 and TRBJ1-1; no clear D gene. V lost 3 bases, J lost 1 base, and 6 bases lay in between. This CDR3 spans 12 amino acids. CDR1 is GTSNPN and CDR2 is SVGIG in the germline V gene (reference sequence).

The count of this clone is one. V gene TRBV18 combines with J gene TRBJ2-7; 8 bases map to TRBD2. The CDR3 runs to 16 residues. Germline trimming cut 3 bases from V and 0 bases from J; bases unmatched to any gene: 7. Per the germline V gene, CDR1 is KGHSH and CDR2 is LQKENI. The CDR3 bases are TGTGCCAGCTCACCTACTAGCGGATCAAGCTCCTACGAGCAGTACTTC. It encodes CASSPTSGSSSYEQYF.

The V gene is TRBV28, the J gene TRBJ2-7; a weak D match, TRBD1 (5 bases). The V end lost 2 bases, the J end lost 4 bases, and 27 bases lay between the germline ends. Germline loops: CDR1 MDHEN, CDR2 SYDVKM. This CDR3 comprises 19 residues. CDR3 nucleotide sequence: TGTGCCAGCAGTTTAGATTCACTCCCTCAGGGTCAGGGCCTATACGAGCAGTACTTC. It codes for CASSLDSLPQGQGLYEQYF.

Only a few counts were recorded for this clone. The chain has TRBV6-6 and TRBJ2-7; TRBD1 matches 7 bases. CDR1 and CDR2 from the germline V gene are MNHNY and SVGAGI (reference sequence). J gave up 3 bases and V 5 bases, and 10 bases lay outside the gene matches. The CDR3 contains 15 residues. The CDR3 region has the DNA TGTGCCAGCAGTAGCCGGGACAGAGGAGTCTACGAGCAGTACTTC. This sequence encodes CASSSRDRGVYEQYF.

The V gene is TRBV4-2, the J gene TRBJ2-2, with D possibly matching TRBD2 (6 bases). Germline V CDR1 and CDR2: LGHNA, YNFKEQ. CDR3 length: 18 amino acids. V dropped 0 bases and J dropped 2 bases, with 16 bases sitting between them. The DNA for the CDR3 is TGTGCCAGCAGCCAAGAGCCCCTGGAGGGAGTTAACACCGGGGAGCTGTTTTTT. Its translation: CASSQEPLEGVNTGELFF.

V is TRBV21-1 and J is TRBJ1-2; the DNA was not used to check the table's D call, TRBD1. TRBV21-1 is a listed pseudogene. There are 14 residues in the CDR3. For the CDR3, the DNA is TGTGCCAGCAGCAACTCCCTCGACAGTTATGGCTACACCTTC. Residues: CASSNSLDSYGYTF.

V usage is TRBV28 and J usage is TRBJ1-5; possibly TRBD1 for D (5 bases). The length of the CDR3 is 15 residues. V was clipped by 2 bases and J by 2 bases, with 10 bases between them. Germline values: CDR1 MDHEN, CDR2 SYDVKM. CDR3 DNA: TGTGCCAGCAGTTTAGTGGGGCCAGGCAATCAGCCCCAGCATTTT. As protein: CASSLVGPGNQPQHF. Complete variable domain (other parts from reference TRBV28 and TRBJ1-5): DVKVTQSSRYLVKRTGEKVFLECVQDMDHENMFWYRQDPGLGLRLIYFSYDVKMKEKGDIPEGYSVSREKKERFSLILESASTNQTSMYLCASSLVGPGNQPQHFGDGTRLSIL.

There are a few counts of this clone. The chain links TRBV30 to TRBJ2-1; D perhaps matches TRBD1 (6 bases). The CDR3 runs 16 residues. Trimming took 1 base from V and 0 from J, leaving 13 bases between them. Germline V gives CDR1 GTSNPN, CDR2 SVGIG (reference sequence). CDR3 DNA: TGTGCCTGGAGTGGAATAAGAGGGGGCTCCTACAATGAGCAGTTCTTC. Translation: CAWSGIRGGSYNEQFF.

The chain links TRBV6-1 to TRBJ2-3; D is unresolved. Trimming stripped 5 bases from V and 2 bases from J, with 8 bases between. The V gene's germline CDR1 is MNHNS and CDR2 SASEGT. The CDR3 covers 13 residues. Here the CDR3 DNA reads TGTGCCAGCAGTTCCATTTTCACAGATACGCAGTATTTT. This translates into CASSSIFTDTQYF.

The chain recombines TRBV7-8 with TRBJ2-5; D call uncertain. The V gene lost 5 bases and the J gene lost 2 bases, with 15 bases spanning the gap. The V gene's germline CDR1 is SGHVS and CDR2 FQNEAQ. CDR3 size: 15 residues. The CDR3 spells CASSPRVPRQETQYF. DNA for the CDR3: TGTGCCAGCAGCCCCCGCGTCCCCAGGCAAGAGACCCAGTACTTC.

This clone has a handful of counts. The chain recombines TRBV10-1 with TRBJ2-7, with TRBD1 identical over 9 bases. The CDR3 totals 14 residues. J was trimmed by 9 bases and V by 2 bases; bases with no gene match: 8. The germline V gene has CDR1 WNHNN and CDR2 SYGVQD (reference sequence). The DNA of the CDR3 is TGCGCCAGCAGTGAGGGACAGGGGAACAAGGTGCAGTACTTC. It encodes CASSEGQGNKVQYF.

This chain links TRBV2 with TRBJ1-4; the D gene is possibly TRBD1 (5 bases). V lost 7 bases to trimming and J lost 6 bases, with 12 bases between them. CDR3 length: 13 amino acids. CDR1 is SNHLY and CDR2 is FYNNEI in the germline V gene. The CDR3 loop is CASTLGGYEKLFF. CDR3 coding DNA: TGTGCCAGCACCCTGGGGGGGTATGAAAAACTGTTTTTT.

The gene calls are TRBV7-9 and TRBJ2-5; 10 nucleotides line up with TRBD2. CDR3 length: 15 residues. J lost 5 bases, V lost 7 bases, and 10 bases had no gene match. The germline V gene has CDR1 SEHNR and CDR2 FQNEAQ (reference sequence). In DNA form, the CDR3 reads TGTGCCAGCACCCCTAGCGGGAGATTCAAGGAGACCCAGTACTTC. Translating it yields CASTPSGRFKETQYF.

The rearrangement links TRBV9 to TRBJ1-1, with D possibly TRBD1 on 6 matching bases. V lost 0 bases to trimming and J lost 5 bases, with 11 bases between them. Per the germline V gene, CDR1 is SGDLS and CDR2 is YYNGEE. The CDR3 is 14 residues long. The CDR3 spells CASSVAGGATEAFF. The CDR3, as DNA: TGTGCCAGCAGCGTAGCGGGGGGCGCAACTGAAGCTTTCTTT.

The CDR3 DNA reads as TGTGCCTGGAATAACCTAGGGGGATCCTATGGCTACACCTTC. Translating it yields CAWNNLGGSYGYTF. This chain connects TRBV30 to TRBJ1-2; TRBD1 is a possible D gene (6 bases). Germline loops: CDR1 GTSNPN, CDR2 SVGIG (reference sequence). Trimming took off 4 bases at V and 4 bases at J, with 16 bases between the two ends. CDR3 size: 14 residues.

This chain connects TRBV19 to TRBJ1-2; no definite D call. The V end was cut by 7 bases, the J end by 3 bases, with 18 bases between. Germline V lookup: CDR1 LNHDA, CDR2 SQIVND (reference sequence). This CDR3 is 15 amino acids long. The chain's CDR3 is CASTPQALHDYGYTF. DNA of the CDR3: TGTGCCAGTACCCCCCAGGCCCTACACGACTATGGCTACACCTTC.

This clone was seen a handful of times. This rearrangement joins TRBV28 to TRBJ2-7; D unclear. The germline CDR1 and CDR2 sequences are MDHEN and SYDVKM. The CDR3 length is 14 residues. V was cut by 8 bases and J by 2 bases, with 16 bases left in between. The CDR3 nucleotides read TGTGCCAGCGGCATCCCAGGCCGACCCTACGAGCAGTACTTC. Amino acid sequence: CASGIPGRPYEQYF.

This sequence joins TRBV7-3 and TRBJ2-1; TRBD2 agrees at 9 bases. With V trimmed by 5 bases and J by 6 bases, 8 bases remained unmatched. This CDR3 region has 15 residues. Germline lookup yields CDR1 SGHTA and CDR2 FQGTGA. The CDR3 coding sequence is TGTGCCAGCAGCACCGGACTAGCGAGAGTCAATGAGCAGTTCTTC. It translates to CASSTGLARVNEQFF.

The chain joins TRBV19 to TRBJ1-2, with D perhaps matching TRBD1 (6 bases). Looked up from germline, CDR1 is LNHDA and CDR2 is SQIVND (reference sequence). This CDR3 region has 18 residues. The ends were cut back, 3 bases at V and 4 bases at J, with 24 bases in the middle. This CDR3 reads CASSMSATTTGRTYGYTF. Here the CDR3 DNA reads TGTGCCAGTAGTATGTCGGCCACGACGACAGGAAGAACCTATGGCTACACCTTC.

This chain joins TRBV6-5 and TRBJ1-4, with 7 bases fitting TRBD1. This CDR3 comprises 14 residues. The germline CDR1 and CDR2 sequences are MNHEY and SVGAGI. V lost 6 bases to trimming and J lost 3 bases; unmatched junction nucleotides: 4. The CDR3 DNA follows: TGTGCCAGCAGACTCGGGACAGCTAATGAAAAACTGTTTTTT. Translating it yields CASRLGTANEKLFF.

This clone was counted a few times. CDR3 sequence (DNA): TGCGCCAGCAGTGAGACAAGCAATCAGCCCCAGCATTTT. This sequence encodes CASSETSNQPQHF. The chain combines TRBV10-1 with TRBJ1-5; D ambiguous. This CDR3 spans 13 amino acids. CDR1 WNHNN and CDR2 SYGVQD come from the germline V gene (reference sequence). The V gene lost 2 bases and the J gene lost 1 base, with 3 bases spanning the gap.

The chain uses TRBV7-9 and TRBJ2-4; D gene ambiguous. V was trimmed by 3 bases and J by 6 bases, leaving 6 bases between them. The CDR3 consists of 12 residues. CDR1 and CDR2 (germline): SEHNR, FQNEAQ (reference sequence). CDR3 region: CASSFEINIQYF. Written as DNA, the CDR3 is TGTGCCAGCAGCTTTGAGATAAACATTCAGTACTTC.

The chain couples TRBV6-6 to TRBJ2-7, with TRBD2 as a possible D gene (8 bases). Looked up from germline, CDR1 is MNHNY and CDR2 is SVGAGI (reference sequence). V lost 9 bases and J 1 base, leaving 22 bases between the germline ends. This CDR3 has 16 amino acids. CDR3 nucleotide sequence: TGTGCCAGTCACCGGGGGGGGGACAGTCTATCCTACGAGCAGTACTTC. This sequence encodes CASHRGGDSLSYEQYF.

The gene calls are TRBV30 and TRBJ2-3, with 12 bases fitting TRBD2. The germline V gene has CDR1 GTSNPN and CDR2 SVGIG (reference sequence). The CDR3 spans 19 residues. Germline trimming cut 4 bases from V and 4 bases from J; bases unmatched to any gene: 18. CDR3 sequence: CAWTRIRLAGVKVADTQYF. In DNA form, the CDR3 reads TGTGCCTGGACCAGGATTAGACTAGCGGGAGTTAAAGTGGCAGATACGCAGTATTTT.

The CDR3: CASRERASSGTEQFF. DNA for the CDR3: TGCGCCAGCAGGGAGAGGGCATCTAGCGGGACTGAGCAGTTCTTC. This chain uses TRBV5-1 with TRBJ2-1; TRBD2 matches at 9 bases. CDR1 is SGHRS, CDR2 YFSETQ, per germline. This CDR3 contains 15 residues. V was pared by 5 bases and J by 9 bases, with 12 bases of the junction left unmatched.

The chain combines TRBV7-2 with TRBJ2-7; possibly TRBD1 for D (7 bases). The CDR3 runs to 15 residues. Looked up from germline, CDR1 is SGHTA and CDR2 is FQGNSA. The V end lost 4 bases, the J end lost 2 bases, and 15 bases lay between the germline ends. The CDR3 loop is CASSSKQGRTYEQYF. Here the CDR3 DNA reads TGTGCCAGCAGCTCCAAACAGGGGAGGACCTACGAGCAGTACTTC.

The chain carries TRBV4-1 and TRBJ2-7; 8 bases agree with TRBD1. CDR3 length: 14 residues. Germline assignment: CDR1 MGHRA and CDR2 YSYEKL. The V gene end was trimmed by 4 bases and the J gene end by 3 bases; junction bases not matched to a gene: 5. CDR3 amino acids: CASSPLDRDYEQYF. In DNA, the CDR3 is TGCGCCAGCAGCCCACTGGACAGGGACTACGAGCAGTACTTC.

The rearrangement links TRBV7-2 to TRBJ1-4; 7 nucleotides align to TRBD1. Trimming at V came to 5 bases and at J to 6 bases, leaving 9 bases not matched to a gene. The CDR3 contains 15 residues. Germline V gene data show CDR1 as SGHTA and CDR2 as FQGNSA. The CDR3 spells CASSRTGVPDEKLFF. CDR3 nucleotides: TGTGCCAGCAGCCGAACAGGGGTTCCTGATGAAAAACTGTTTTTT.

In its sample, this clone was seen once. The rearrangement joins TRBV6-1 to TRBJ2-3, with D unresolved. Trimming took off 6 bases at V and 0 bases at J, with 4 bases between the two ends. The CDR3 loop spans 12 amino acids. Germline assignment: CDR1 MNHNS and CDR2 SASEGT. In DNA, the CDR3 is TGTGCCAGCAGCGGGAGCACAGATACGCAGTATTTT. It encodes CASSGSTDTQYF.

With respect to this clone: At one boundary the junction diverges from the germline segment, which might be a read error. The chain combines TRBV7-9 with TRBJ2-7, with 15 bases fitting TRBD2. The CDR3 loop spans 17 amino acids. CDR1 is SEHNR and CDR2 is FQNEAQ in the germline V gene (reference sequence). CDR3 amino acids: CSSSLGLAGGFFYEQYF. The CDR3 coding sequence is TGTTCCAGCAGCTTGGGACTAGCGGGAGGCTTTTTCTACGAGCAGTACTTC.

As for this clone: Other DNA sequences from this sample encode an identical CDR3 as well. The chain has TRBV27 and TRBJ1-1; D is perhaps TRBD1 (5 bases). V gave up 5 bases and J gave up 4 bases, with 14 bases separating them. CDR1 and CDR2 (germline): MNHEY, SMNVEV (reference sequence). CDR3 length: 14 amino acids. CDR3 sequence reads: CASSARPTVTEAFF. Here the CDR3 DNA reads TGTGCCAGCAGTGCCCGGCCGACAGTCACTGAAGCTTTCTTT.

V and J are TRBV28 and TRBJ1-6; 9 positions agree with TRBD1. The CDR3 is 18 amino acids. V lost 6 bases to trimming and J lost 3 bases; unmatched junction nucleotides: 12. Germline V gives CDR1 MDHEN, CDR2 SYDVKM. As DNA, the CDR3 is TGTGCCAGCAGCCTAAGTCCCGGGACAGGGAACTATAATTCACCCCTCCACTTT. Translating gives CASSLSPGTGNYNSPLHF.